This T cell receptor beta chain comes out of a study of T cell repertoires in cytomegalovirus infection. The overall study: Indications of both CMV infection and matching HLA type were provided by public TCR beta signatures.

This CDR3 region has 17 residues. V trimming: 7 bases; J trimming: 0 bases; junction bases outside the gene matches: 13. Germline V gives CDR1 SGHVS, CDR2 FQNEAQ. To note about this clonotype: Antigen unknown. A single base separates this from a much larger clone, so it may be a read error.

MiXCR, applied by TCRdb to the reads, yields one record per CDR3 protein. The sample lists hundreds of thousands of distinct CDR3 sequences, 24% occurring once. Regarding the study as a whole: Within the response measured ex vivo, HLA-C-restricted CMV-specific TCR beta clonotypes were dominant.

The chain employs TRBV7-8 and TRBJ1-1; the match to TRBD1 covers 8 bases. The sequenced material came from CD8+ T cells from PBMCs. The receptor's source is a human donor in good health (CMV status not recorded). Some clones in this sample may be carry-over from other donors' samples. The CDR3 region is CASNKPRTGRMNTEAFF. DNA of the CDR3: TGTGCCAGCAACAAACCCCGGACAGGGCGCATGAACACTGAAGCTTTCTTT.